These 4 T cell receptor beta chains share one sample of origin, sequenced in a study of T cell responses to AZD1222 COVID-19 vaccine listed by TCRdb under 2021. Preparation of the library involved the immunoSEQ multiplex PCR assay. TCRdb holds this immuneACCESS table with in-frame rearrangements only. Some clones are missing; in checked studies, unresolved V genes explain under half, and the rest has no known cause. In all, the sample holds 80,000 to 95,000 clones, and approximately 88% of those were seen once. Roughly 4.8% of the sample lies in the top ten. Taken with the paper, the label for time point translates to: baseline before first vaccination. This specimen's treatment or condition label, interpreted: meningococcal conjugate vaccine given as trial control. The sample here was peripheral blood, taken on day 0 of MenACWY control vaccination. All receptors derive from an adult in good health.

The gene calls are TRBV10-3 and TRBJ1-2; D unclear. The CDR3 contains 13 residues. From germline, CDR1 is ENHRY and CDR2 SYGVKD. The V end lost 4 bases, the J end lost 1 base, and 7 bases lay between the germline ends. The CDR3 bases are TGTGCCATCAGTGGGTCCAGTAACTATGGCTACACCTTC. Translation gives CAISGSSNYGYTF.

The rearrangement links TRBV11-2 to TRBJ1-1; D is possibly TRBD1 (5 bases). CDR1 and CDR2 from the germline V gene are SGHAT and FQNNGV. The V and J ends lost 5 bases and 11 bases respectively, with 21 bases between them. CDR3 length: 14 residues. The CDR3: CASSALSGRGEAFF. The CDR3 bases are TGTGCCAGCAGCGCATTAAGCGGACGGGGCGAGGCTTTCTTT.

The chain recombines TRBV5-1 with TRBJ1-2; no clear D. This CDR3 region has 17 residues. CDR1 and CDR2 from the germline V gene are SGHRS and YFSETQ. V was pared by 0 bases and J by 0 bases, with 15 bases between. The DNA of the CDR3 is TGCGCCAGCAGCTTGGCTGCCGGGAACGGAGCTAACTATGGCTACACCTTC. It encodes CASSLAAGNGANYGYTF.

The gene calls are TRBV18 and TRBJ2-2; 14 nucleotides match TRBD2. Germline-derived CDR1 and CDR2 are KGHSH and LQKENI. There are 16 residues in the CDR3. The V segment lost 3 bases and the J segment 5 bases; nucleotides outside the gene matches: 2. The CDR3 region is CASSPGTSGRTGELFF. CDR3 in DNA: TGTGCCAGCTCACCCGGGACTAGCGGGAGAACCGGGGAGCTGTTTTTT.